Sequencing of this T cell receptor (beta chain) was carried out in a study of regulatory and conventional T cells in RAG deficiency. Whole-study context: Hypomorphic RAG mutations in CID or atypical SCID frequently accompany autoimmunity.

Measured with immunoSEQ multiplex PCR; TCRdb has only the in-frame clones, and not every one. This table holds approximately 10,000 clones, around 94% found once. Conventional CD4+ T cells were sorted from blood as CD25-low CD127-high cells. Trimming cost V 4 bases and J 1 base; bases outside gene matches: 4. Looked up from germline, CDR1 is MNHNS and CDR2 is SASEGT. CDR3 length equals 15 residues. The sequence derives from a human donor with RAG deficiency presenting as severe combined immunodeficiency. The chain couples TRBV6-1 to TRBJ2-3; TRBD1 matches 8 bases. The sample was CD4+ effector T cells sorted from blood. The DNA of the CDR3 is TGTGCCAGCAGTGGGACAGGGATCCGCACAGATACGCAGTATTTT. Encoded protein: CASSGTGIRTDTQYF.